The TCR beta chain described here comes from a study of blood T cell repertoires in COVID-19. The CDR3 totals 14 residues. Germline V gene lookup returns CDR1 SEHNR and CDR2 FQNEAQ (reference sequence). J gave up 2 bases and V 5 bases, and 2 bases lay outside the gene matches. The repertoire was sequenced with immunoSEQ multiplex PCR; TCRdb's copy has only in-frame clones and lacks some. The table records hundreds of thousands of clones, 83% of them present only once. The V and J genes are TRBV7-9 and TRBJ1-3; 8 bases agree with TRBD1. The sequence was collected from a woman aged 25 to 39 with COVID-19, enrolled during active disease. Sequences were obtained from peripheral blood. As DNA, the CDR3 is TGTGCCAGCAGCCCGACAGGGGCTGGAAACACCATATATTTT. Its protein product is CASSPTGAGNTIYF.